This T cell receptor (beta chain) was captured in a study of patients and donors after allogeneic stem cell transplantation. TCRdb reanalysed the RT-PCR reads using MiXCR and keeps one entry per CDR3 protein. The table records 100,000 to 130,000 distinct CDR3 sequences, around 36% of them present only once. The clonotype was recovered from a human donor who was either an allogeneic HSCT recipient or a stem cell or donor lymphocyte infusion donor (not recorded which). It is not recorded whose cells these are; they may come from a transplant donor. The sequenced sample was blood, either unsorted or a sorted T cell fraction (not recorded which).

DNA of the CDR3: TGTGCCTTAAGGGGGAACGATGAAAAACTGTTTTTT. Translation: CALRGNDEKLFF. The chain uses TRBV2 and TRBJ1-4, with a tentative D call TRBD1 (6 bases). The length of the CDR3 is 12 residues. Germline assignment: CDR1 SNHLY and CDR2 FYNNEI. The V gene lost 11 bases and the J gene lost 6 bases, with 13 bases spanning the gap.